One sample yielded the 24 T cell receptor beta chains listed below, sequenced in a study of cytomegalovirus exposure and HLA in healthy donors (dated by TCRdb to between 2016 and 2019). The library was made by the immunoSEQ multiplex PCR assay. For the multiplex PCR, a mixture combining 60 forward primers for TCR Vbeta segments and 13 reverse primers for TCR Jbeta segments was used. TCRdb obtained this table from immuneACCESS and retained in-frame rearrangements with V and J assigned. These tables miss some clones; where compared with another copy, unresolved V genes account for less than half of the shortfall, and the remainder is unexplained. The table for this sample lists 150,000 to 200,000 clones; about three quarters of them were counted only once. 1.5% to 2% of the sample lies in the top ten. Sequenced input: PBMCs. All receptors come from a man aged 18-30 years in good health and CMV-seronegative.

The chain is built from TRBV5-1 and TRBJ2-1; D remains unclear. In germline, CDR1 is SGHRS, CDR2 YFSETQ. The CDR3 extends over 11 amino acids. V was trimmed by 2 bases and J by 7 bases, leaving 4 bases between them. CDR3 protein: CASSLQNEQFF. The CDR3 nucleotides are TGCGCCAGCAGCTTACAAAATGAGCAGTTCTTC.

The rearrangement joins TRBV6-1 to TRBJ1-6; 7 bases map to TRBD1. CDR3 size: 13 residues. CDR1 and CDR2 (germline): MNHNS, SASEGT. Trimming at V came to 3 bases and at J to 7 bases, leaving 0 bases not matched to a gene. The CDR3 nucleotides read TGTGCCAGCAGTGAGACAGGGAATTCACCCCTCCACTTT. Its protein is CASSETGNSPLHF.

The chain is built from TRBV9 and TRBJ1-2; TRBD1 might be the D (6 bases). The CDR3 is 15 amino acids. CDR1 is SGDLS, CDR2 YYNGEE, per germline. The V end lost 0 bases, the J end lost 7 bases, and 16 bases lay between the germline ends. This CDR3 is CASSVEQGRQGGYTF. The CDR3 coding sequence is TGTGCCAGCAGCGTAGAGCAGGGGCGACAAGGTGGCTACACCTTC.

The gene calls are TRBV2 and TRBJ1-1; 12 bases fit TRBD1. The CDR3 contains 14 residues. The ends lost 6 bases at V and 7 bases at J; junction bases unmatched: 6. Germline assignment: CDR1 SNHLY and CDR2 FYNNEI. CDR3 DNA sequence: TGTGCCAGCAGAGGGACAGGGGGCGGGGGTGAAGCTTTCTTT. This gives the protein CASRGTGGGGEAFF.

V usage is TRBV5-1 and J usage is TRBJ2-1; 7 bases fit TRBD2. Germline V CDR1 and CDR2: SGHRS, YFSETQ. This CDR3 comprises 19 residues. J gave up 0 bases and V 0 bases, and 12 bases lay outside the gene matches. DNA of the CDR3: TGCGCCAGCAGCTTGGTACTAGCGCCAGCAAAAGACTCCTACAATGAGCAGTTCTTC. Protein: CASSLVLAPAKDSYNEQFF.

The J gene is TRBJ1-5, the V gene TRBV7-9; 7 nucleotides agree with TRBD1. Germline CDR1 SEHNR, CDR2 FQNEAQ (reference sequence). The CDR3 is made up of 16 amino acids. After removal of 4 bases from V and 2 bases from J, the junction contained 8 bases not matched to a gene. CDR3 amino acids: CASSSVNDRGNQPQHF. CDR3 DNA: TGTGCCAGCAGCTCAGTTAATGACAGGGGCAATCAGCCCCAGCATTTT. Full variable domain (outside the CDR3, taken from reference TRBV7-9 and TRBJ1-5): DTGVSQNPRHKITKRGQNVTFRCDPISEHNRLYWYRQTLGQGPEFLTYFQNEAQLEKSRLLSDRFSAERPKGSFSTLEIQRTEQGDSAMYLCASSSVNDRGNQPQHFGDGTRLSIL.

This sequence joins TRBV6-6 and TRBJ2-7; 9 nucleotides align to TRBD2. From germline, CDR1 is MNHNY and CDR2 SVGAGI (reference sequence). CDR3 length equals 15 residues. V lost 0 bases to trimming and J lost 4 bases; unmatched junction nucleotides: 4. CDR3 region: CASSYSRSGGYEQYF. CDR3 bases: TGTGCCAGCAGTTACTCAAGGAGCGGGGGGTACGAGCAGTACTTC.

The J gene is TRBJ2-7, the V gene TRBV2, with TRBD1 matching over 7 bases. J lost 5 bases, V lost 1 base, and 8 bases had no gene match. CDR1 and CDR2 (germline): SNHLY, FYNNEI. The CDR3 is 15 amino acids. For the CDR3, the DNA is TGTGCCAGCAGTGAAGGGGTAGGGGGCGAGAACGAGCAGTACTTC. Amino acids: CASSEGVGGENEQYF.

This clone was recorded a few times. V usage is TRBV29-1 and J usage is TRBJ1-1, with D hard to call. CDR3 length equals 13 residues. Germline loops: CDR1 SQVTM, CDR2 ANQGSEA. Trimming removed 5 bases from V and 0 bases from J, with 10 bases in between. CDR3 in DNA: TGCAGCGTTCGAGGTTCCATGAACACTGAAGCTTTCTTT. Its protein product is CSVRGSMNTEAFF.

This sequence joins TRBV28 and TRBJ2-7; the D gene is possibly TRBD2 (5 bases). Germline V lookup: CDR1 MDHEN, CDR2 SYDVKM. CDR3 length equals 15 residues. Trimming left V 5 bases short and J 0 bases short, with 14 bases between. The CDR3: CASSTATRGSYEQYF. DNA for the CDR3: TGTGCCAGCAGTACTGCAACCCGGGGCTCCTACGAGCAGTACTTC.

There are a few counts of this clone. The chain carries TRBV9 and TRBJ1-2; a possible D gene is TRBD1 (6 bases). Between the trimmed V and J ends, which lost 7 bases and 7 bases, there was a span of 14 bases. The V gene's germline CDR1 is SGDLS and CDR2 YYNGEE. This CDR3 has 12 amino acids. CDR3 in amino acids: CASGGGIGGYTF. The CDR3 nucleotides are TGTGCCAGCGGGGGGGGCATCGGTGGCTACACCTTC.

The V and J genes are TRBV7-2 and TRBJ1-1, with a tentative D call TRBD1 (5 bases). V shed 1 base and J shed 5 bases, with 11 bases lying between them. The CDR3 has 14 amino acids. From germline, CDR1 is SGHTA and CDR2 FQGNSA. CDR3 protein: CASSLDPGETEAFF. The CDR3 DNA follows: TGTGCCAGCAGCTTAGATCCGGGGGAGACTGAAGCTTTCTTT.

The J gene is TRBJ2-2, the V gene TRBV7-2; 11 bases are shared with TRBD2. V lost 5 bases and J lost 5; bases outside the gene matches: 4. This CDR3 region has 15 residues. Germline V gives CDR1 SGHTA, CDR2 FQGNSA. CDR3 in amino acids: CASSTSGGITGELFF. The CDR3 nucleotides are TGTGCCAGCAGCACTAGCGGGGGAATAACCGGGGAGCTGTTTTTT.

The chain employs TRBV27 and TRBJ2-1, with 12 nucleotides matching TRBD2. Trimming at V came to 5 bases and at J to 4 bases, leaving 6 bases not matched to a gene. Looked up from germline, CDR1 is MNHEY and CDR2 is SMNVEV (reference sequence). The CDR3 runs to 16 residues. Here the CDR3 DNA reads TGTGCCAGCAGTCCCGGACTAGCGGGAAATTACAATGAGCAGTTCTTC. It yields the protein CASSPGLAGNYNEQFF.

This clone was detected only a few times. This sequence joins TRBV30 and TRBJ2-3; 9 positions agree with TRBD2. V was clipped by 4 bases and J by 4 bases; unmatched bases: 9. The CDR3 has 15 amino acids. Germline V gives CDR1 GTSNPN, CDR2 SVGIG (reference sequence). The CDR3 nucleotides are TGTGCCTGGACCTTGGCGGGAGGGGCCCCAGATACGCAGTATTTT. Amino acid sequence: CAWTLAGGAPDTQYF. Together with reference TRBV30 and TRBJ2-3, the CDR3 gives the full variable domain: SQTIHQWPATLVQPVGSPLSLECTVEGTSNPNLYWYRQAAGRGLQLLFYSVGIGQISSEVPQNLSASRPQDRQFILSSKKLLLSDSGFYLCAWTLAGGAPDTQYFGPGTRLTVL.

This CDR3 is CASSLDSSSYEQYF. The CDR3 nucleotides read TGTGCCAGCAGCTTGGACAGCAGTTCCTACGAGCAGTACTTC. The chain combines TRBV5-8 with TRBJ2-7; D unresolved. Germline V lookup: CDR1 SGHTS, CDR2 YDEGEE. This CDR3 has 14 amino acids. V was shortened by 0 bases and J by 1 base, with 8 bases between the two germline ends.

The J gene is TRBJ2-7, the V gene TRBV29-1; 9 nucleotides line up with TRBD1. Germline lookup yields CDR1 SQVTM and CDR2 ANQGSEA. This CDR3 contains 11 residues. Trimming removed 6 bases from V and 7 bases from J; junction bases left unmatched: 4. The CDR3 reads CSVAGTGEQYF. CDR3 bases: TGCAGCGTGGCCGGGACAGGGGAGCAGTACTTC.

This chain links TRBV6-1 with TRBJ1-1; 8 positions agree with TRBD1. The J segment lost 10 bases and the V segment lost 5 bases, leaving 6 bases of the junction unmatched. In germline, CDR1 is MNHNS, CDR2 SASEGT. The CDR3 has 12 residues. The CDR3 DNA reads TGTGCCAGCAGTACCCAGGGGGCAGGAGCTTTCTTT. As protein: CASSTQGAGAFF.

The CDR3 region has the DNA TGTGCCAGCAGCGTAGAGGGAGGGAGGGCCGTCAATGAGCAGTTCTTC. Translated, it gives CASSVEGGRAVNEQFF. V usage is TRBV9 and J usage is TRBJ2-1; 7 bases match TRBD2. Germline CDR1 SGDLS, CDR2 YYNGEE. V shed 0 bases, J shed 6 bases, and the junction held 9 bases outside the gene matches. This CDR3 has 16 residues.

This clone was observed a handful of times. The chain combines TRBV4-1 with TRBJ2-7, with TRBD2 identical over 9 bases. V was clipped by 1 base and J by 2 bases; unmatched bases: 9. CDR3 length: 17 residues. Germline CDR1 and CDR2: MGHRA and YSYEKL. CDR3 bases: TGCGCCAGCAGCCAAGGACTAGCGGTTCTTGGCGCCTACGAGCAGTACTTC. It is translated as CASSQGLAVLGAYEQYF.

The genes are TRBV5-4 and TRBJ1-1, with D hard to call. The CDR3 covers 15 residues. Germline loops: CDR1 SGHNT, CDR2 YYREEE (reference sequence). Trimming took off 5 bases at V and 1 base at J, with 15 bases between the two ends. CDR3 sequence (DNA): TGTGCCAGCAGTTTTGGAAGCGGGAGGAACACTGAAGCTTTCTTT. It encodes CASSFGSGRNTEAFF.

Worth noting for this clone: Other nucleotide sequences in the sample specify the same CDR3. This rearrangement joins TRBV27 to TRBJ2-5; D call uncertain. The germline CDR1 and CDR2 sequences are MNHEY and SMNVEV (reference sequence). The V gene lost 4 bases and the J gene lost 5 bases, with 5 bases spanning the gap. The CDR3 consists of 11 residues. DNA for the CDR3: TGTGCCAGCAGTTCCAGGGAGACCCAGTACTTC. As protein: CASSSRETQYF.

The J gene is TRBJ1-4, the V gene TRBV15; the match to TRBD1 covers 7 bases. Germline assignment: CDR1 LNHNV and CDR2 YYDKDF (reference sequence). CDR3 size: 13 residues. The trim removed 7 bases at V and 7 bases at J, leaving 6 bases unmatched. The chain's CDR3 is CATKEGAVEKLFF. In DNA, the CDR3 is TGTGCCACCAAGGAGGGGGCGGTTGAAAAACTGTTTTTT.

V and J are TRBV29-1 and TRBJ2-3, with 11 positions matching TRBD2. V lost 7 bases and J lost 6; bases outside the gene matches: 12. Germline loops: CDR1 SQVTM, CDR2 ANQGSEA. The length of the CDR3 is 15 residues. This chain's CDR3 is CSAILAGGLDDTQYF. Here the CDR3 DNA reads TGCAGCGCAATTCTAGCGGGGGGCCTAGATGATACGCAGTATTTT.